Below, 19 T cell receptor beta chains from the same sample are listed, as sequenced in a study of response to subunit inactivated influenza vaccine. TCRdb reanalysed the RT-PCR reads using MiXCR and keeps one entry per CDR3 protein. The sample includes over 400,000 distinct CDR3 sequences, 10% to 15% of them seen just once. Sequenced here: PBMCs from blood, sampled roughly 45 days after vaccination. The receptor set was obtained from a man aged 50 or older who received an inactivated influenza vaccine.

This clonotype has ten or more counts. This rearrangement joins TRBV3-1 to TRBJ2-5; D gene uncertain. CDR3 size: 12 residues. Trimming cost V 1 base and J 5 bases, with 5 bases left between them. Germline V gives CDR1 LGHDT, CDR2 YNNKEL (reference sequence). Written as DNA, the CDR3 is TGTGCCAGCAGCCAAGGACTGGAGACCCAGTACTTC. This codes for CASSQGLETQYF.

This clonotype was recorded a few times. The V and J genes are TRBV6-5 and TRBJ1-6; no clear D. This CDR3 contains 13 residues. Germline loops: CDR1 MNHEY, CDR2 SVGAGI. Trimming cost V 0 bases and J 19 bases, with 16 bases left between them. The CDR3 DNA reads as TGTGCCAGCAGTTACTCGGTCGACACCCCGAGACACTTT. It translates to CASSYSVDTPRHF.

The chain has TRBV25-1 and TRBJ2-3; 7 bases are a match to TRBD1. V was clipped by 4 bases and J by 2 bases; unmatched bases: 12. This CDR3 is built from 17 residues. The germline V gene has CDR1 MGHDK and CDR2 SYGVNS. The CDR3 region has the DNA TGTGCCAGCAGTGGGCCCATCCGGGACAGCTACACAGATACGCAGTATTTT. This translates into CASSGPIRDSYTDTQYF.

This clonotype was counted between two and nine times. This chain connects TRBV6-5 to TRBJ1-2; a weak D match, TRBD1 (5 bases). The CDR3 totals 14 residues. CDR1 is MNHEY and CDR2 is SVGAGI in the germline V gene. Trimming removed 0 bases from V and 2 bases from J, with 7 bases in between. The CDR3, as DNA: TGTGCCAGCAGTTACTCATGGGGGAACTATGGCTACACCTTC. The encoded protein is CASSYSWGNYGYTF.

This clonotype appeared a few times. The chain couples TRBV4-1 to TRBJ1-5, with unresolved D. Germline CDR1 is MGHRA and CDR2 is YSYEKL. Trimming removed 3 bases from V and 10 bases from J, with 10 bases in between. This CDR3 contains 12 residues. The chain's CDR3 is CASSHPLGPQHF. The CDR3 nucleotides read TGCGCCAGCAGCCATCCCCTTGGCCCCCAGCATTTT.

The sample holds a few counts of this clonotype. V gene TRBV5-1 combines with J gene TRBJ2-1, with D unclear. The CDR3 is 14 amino acids. With 0 bases removed from V and 7 bases from J, the gap between germline ends came to 11 bases. Germline V gene sequence: CDR1 SGHRS, CDR2 YFSETQ. DNA of the CDR3: TGCGCCAGCAGCTTGGCCCGGACCGTAAATGAGCAGTTCTTC. This sequence encodes CASSLARTVNEQFF.

This clonotype was counted a few times. The CDR3 loop reads CASSQDSLNSPLHF. The CDR3 DNA sequence: TGTGCCAGCTCACAGGACAGTCTTAATTCACCCCTCCACTTT. This chain links TRBV18 with TRBJ1-6; tentative D call: TRBD1 (6 bases). The CDR3 length is 14 residues. CDR1 and CDR2 (germline): KGHSH, LQKENI. V lost 4 bases and J lost 6, with 10 bases in between.

The chain links TRBV6-6 to TRBJ1-6, with TRBD1 identical over 8 bases. The CDR3 covers 13 residues. The germline CDR1 and CDR2 sequences are MNHNY and SVGAGI (reference sequence). The CDR3 sequence: CAAAGGSGSPLHF. CDR3 nucleotides: TGTGCGGCCGCAGGGGGCAGCGGTTCACCCCTCCACTTT.

J is TRBJ2-3 and V is TRBV4-1; 9 nucleotides match TRBD2. The CDR3 length is 15 residues. The trim removed 3 bases at V and 5 bases at J, leaving 6 bases unmatched. Germline CDR1 MGHRA, CDR2 YSYEKL. CDR3 protein: CASSHSGGRGDTQYF. CDR3 bases: TGCGCCAGCAGCCACAGCGGGGGGCGGGGAGATACGCAGTATTTT.

This clonotype came up many times. J is TRBJ1-2 and V is TRBV7-9; no clear D. Trimming removed 1 base at V and 8 bases at J, with 5 bases between. Germline-derived CDR1 and CDR2 are SEHNR and FQNEAQ (reference sequence). CDR3 size: 11 residues. CDR3 amino acids: CASSLVYGYTF. The CDR3 DNA sequence: TGTGCCAGCAGCTTAGTCTACGGCTACACCTTC.

V and J are TRBV5-1 and TRBJ1-1; tentatively, D is TRBD1 (5 bases). In germline, CDR1 is SGHRS, CDR2 YFSETQ. With 3 bases removed from V and 2 bases from J, the gap between germline ends came to 11 bases. This CDR3 spans 14 amino acids. The CDR3 region is CASSWDGANTEAFF. The CDR3 DNA follows: TGCGCCAGCAGCTGGGACGGGGCCAACACTGAAGCTTTCTTT.

This clonotype was picked up many times. The chain recombines TRBV29-1 with TRBJ2-2, with TRBD2 matching over 10 bases. Germline values: CDR1 SQVTM, CDR2 ANQGSEA. The CDR3 sequence is 14 residues long. The junction had 5 bases not matched to a gene; V was cut back by 5 bases and J by 5 bases. The chain's CDR3 is CSVTGTSVTGELFF. CDR3 coding DNA: TGCAGCGTTACTGGGACTAGCGTGACCGGGGAGCTGTTTTTT.

This clonotype was observed a few times. DNA of the CDR3: TGTGCCAGCAGCCGCGACAGGGGAGGGCAGTTCTTC. Encoded protein: CASSRDRGGQFF. The chain combines TRBV7-2 with TRBJ2-1, with TRBD1 identical over 8 bases. The CDR3 spans 12 residues. Trimming at V came to 5 bases and at J to 12 bases, leaving 6 bases not matched to a gene. Germline V gene lookup returns CDR1 SGHTA and CDR2 FQGNSA.

This clonotype was detected only a few times. The J gene is TRBJ2-5, the V gene TRBV24-1; TRBD1 agrees at 12 bases. CDR3 size: 20 residues. J was trimmed by 5 bases and V by 7 bases; bases with no gene match: 22. CDR1 KGHDR and CDR2 SFDVKD come from the germline V gene. This CDR3 is CATRQITPRDRGLSEETQYF. The CDR3 DNA reads TGTGCCACCAGGCAGATTACCCCCCGGGACAGGGGGCTATCAGAGGAGACCCAGTACTTC.

The chain carries TRBV28 and TRBJ2-7; D remains ambiguous. The germline V and J ends were trimmed by 3 bases and 3 bases, with 12 bases remaining between them. CDR3 size: 14 residues. Germline-derived CDR1 and CDR2 are MDHEN and SYDVKM. This CDR3 is CASSLSGRRYEQYF. CDR3 DNA sequence: TGTGCCAGCAGTTTGTCCGGTCGCCGCTACGAGCAGTACTTC.

This chain uses TRBV5-1 with TRBJ2-7; D might be TRBD1 or TRBD2, each matching 5 bases. Germline values: CDR1 SGHRS, CDR2 YFSETQ. Trimming left V 2 bases short and J 0 bases short, with 12 bases between. This CDR3 is built from 15 residues. DNA for the CDR3: TGCGCCAGCAGCTTACGGGGCGGAAGCTCCTACGAGCAGTACTTC. The encoded protein is CASSLRGGSSYEQYF.

The rearrangement links TRBV19 to TRBJ2-7, with 11 nucleotides matching TRBD1. The CDR3 runs to 15 residues. CDR1 and CDR2 (germline): LNHDA, SQIVND (reference sequence). J gave up 3 bases and V 8 bases, and 9 bases lay outside the gene matches. The CDR3 protein is CASSTGTGGVYEQYF. The CDR3 DNA reads as TGTGCCAGTTCGACCGGGACAGGGGGTGTCTACGAGCAGTACTTC.

The chain employs TRBV24-1 and TRBJ1-5, with 9 bases lining up with TRBD1. The germline V gene has CDR1 KGHDR and CDR2 SFDVKD. Germline trimming cut 9 bases from V and 1 base from J; bases unmatched to any gene: 18. This CDR3 has 19 amino acids. The CDR3 DNA follows: TGTGCCACCTTAAGAGGTCGGGACAGGGTAACGTTAAGCAATCAGCCCCAGCATTTT. This gives the protein CATLRGRDRVTLSNQPQHF.

V usage is TRBV4-3 and J usage is TRBJ2-1; D might be TRBD1 (5 bases). The V end lost 4 bases, the J end lost 2 bases, and 9 bases lay between the germline ends. CDR3 length: 14 residues. The V gene's germline CDR1 is LGHNA and CDR2 YSLEER. The CDR3 sequence: CASSRAGTYNEQFF. CDR3 in DNA: TGCGCCAGCAGCCGGGCAGGGACCTACAATGAGCAGTTCTTC.